The 17 T cell receptor beta chains below come from one sample, sequenced in a study of PD-1 blockade in mismatch repair-deficient tumors (dated by TCRdb to about 2017). Preparation of the library involved the immunoSEQ multiplex PCR assay. The table was pulled from immuneACCESS by TCRdb, which kept in-frame rearrangements only. Such tables lose some clones; where checked, under half of the loss comes from unresolved V genes, and the rest has no known cause. The sample has roughly 120,000 clones on record, 70% to 80% of them singletons. The leading ten clones occupy roughly 4.5% of the sample. Sequencing was performed on peripheral blood, taken approximately 14 months after starting pembrolizumab. Source of these receptors: an adult with mismatch repair-deficient cancer.

V is TRBV5-4 and J is TRBJ2-7, with 10 nucleotides matching TRBD2. This CDR3 contains 16 residues. Germline lookup yields CDR1 SGHNT and CDR2 YYREEE (reference sequence). The V gene end was trimmed by 4 bases and the J gene end by 2 bases; junction bases not matched to a gene: 9. The CDR3 bases are TGTGCCAGCAGCCCGGCTCCTAGCGGGAGCGCCTACGAGCAGTACTTC. Protein: CASSPAPSGSAYEQYF.

The chain carries TRBV4-2 and TRBJ1-5; perhaps TRBD1 as D (6 bases). V dropped 0 bases and J dropped 2 bases, with 11 bases sitting between them. Germline CDR1 is LGHNA and CDR2 is YNFKEQ. The length of the CDR3 is 16 residues. The CDR3 coding sequence is TGTGCCAGCAGCCAAGAGGGCCCAGGGGGCAATCAGCCCCAGCATTTT. Translation gives CASSQEGPGGNQPQHF.

The V call is TRBV11-1, the J call TRBJ1-3, with D tentatively TRBD1 (5 bases). Trimming left V 6 bases short and J 4 bases short, with 13 bases between. The CDR3 consists of 14 residues. Germline assignment: CDR1 SGHAT and CDR2 FQDESV (reference sequence). CDR3 residues: CASRPRDGGNTIYF. CDR3 sequence (DNA): TGTGCCAGCAGGCCCCGGGACGGAGGAAACACCATATATTTT. The complete variable domain, with remaining parts taken from reference TRBV11-1 and TRBJ1-3, reads EAEVAQSPRYKITEKSQAVAFWCDPISGHATLYWYRQILGQGPELLVQFQDESVVDDSQLPKDRFSAERLKGVDSTLKIQPAELGDSAMYLCASRPRDGGNTIYFGEGSWLTVV.

The J gene is TRBJ1-3, the V gene TRBV18; D call uncertain. There are 14 residues in the CDR3. Germline values: CDR1 KGHSH, CDR2 LQKENI. V dropped 5 bases and J dropped 0 bases, with 8 bases sitting between them. The CDR3 here is CASSYTSSGNTIYF. The CDR3 DNA reads TGTGCCAGCTCATACACAAGCTCTGGAAACACCATATATTTT.

This clone was counted only a few times. The chain employs TRBV9 and TRBJ2-7, with D uncertain. The CDR3 spans 15 residues. Trimming pared 3 bases from V and 3 bases from J, leaving 16 bases between. Germline V lookup: CDR1 SGDLS, CDR2 YYNGEE. CDR3 DNA: TGTGCCAGCAGCGCAAACCCATCGGGTGGCTACGAGCAGTACTTC. Translating gives CASSANPSGGYEQYF.

The rearrangement joins TRBV9 to TRBJ1-3, with D perhaps TRBD1 (5 bases). V gave up 0 bases and J gave up 8 bases, with 15 bases separating them. From germline, CDR1 is SGDLS and CDR2 YYNGEE. This CDR3 has 15 residues. This CDR3 is CASSVEPVGGDTIYF. The CDR3, as DNA: TGTGCCAGCAGCGTAGAGCCGGTGGGGGGGGACACCATATATTTT.

The genes are TRBV6-5 and TRBJ2-7; the D is unclear. This CDR3 has 12 residues. The V end lost 0 bases, the J end lost 7 bases, and 7 bases lay between the germline ends. Germline V CDR1 and CDR2: MNHEY, SVGAGI. CDR3 sequence reads: CASSYSLGEQYF. In DNA, the CDR3 is TGTGCCAGCAGTTACTCGTTGGGGGAGCAGTACTTC.

The genes are TRBV11-2 and TRBJ1-2; a possible D gene is TRBD1 (5 bases). Germline lookup yields CDR1 SGHAT and CDR2 FQNNGV. This CDR3 region has 14 residues. Deletions cut 1 base from V and 5 bases from J, with 11 bases between. CDR3 sequence (DNA): TGTGCCAGCAGCTTAGTGGCCAGGGAATATGGCTACACCTTC. Protein sequence: CASSLVAREYGYTF. The full variable domain, completed using reference TRBV11-2 and TRBJ1-2, is EAGVAQSPRYKIIEKRQSVAFWCNPISGHATLYWYQQILGQGPKLLIQFQNNGVVDDSQLPKDRFSAERLKGVDSTLKIQPAKLEDSAVYLCASSLVAREYGYTFGSGTRLTVV.

This sequence joins TRBV19 and TRBJ2-6; 9 bases map to TRBD1. The CDR3 extends over 19 amino acids. V lost 0 bases, J lost 1 base, and 7 bases stayed unmatched. CDR1 and CDR2 (germline): LNHDA, SQIVND (reference sequence). DNA for the CDR3: TGTGCCAGTAGTATAGAGACGGGACAGGGAACGTCTGGGGCCAACGTCCTGACTTTC. Translating gives CASSIETGQGTSGANVLTF.

The chain has TRBV7-9 and TRBJ2-1; 13 bases line up with TRBD2. V lost 10 bases, J lost 10 bases, and 13 bases stayed unmatched. Germline CDR1 reads SEHNR; CDR2 reads FQNEAQ (reference sequence). The CDR3 has 15 residues. DNA for the CDR3: TGTGCCACCAAAATGGAAGGACTAGCGGGAGTGGAGCAGTTCTTC. Translating it yields CATKMEGLAGVEQFF.

The rearrangement uses TRBV5-4 and TRBJ2-1; 10 bases line up with TRBD1. The CDR3 extends over 17 amino acids. Looked up from germline, CDR1 is SGHNT and CDR2 is YYREEE (reference sequence). The V segment lost 0 bases and the J segment 4 bases; nucleotides outside the gene matches: 7. For the CDR3, the DNA is TGTGCCAGCAGCTTGGGGGAGGGGACAGGGGCGTACAATGAGCAGTTCTTC. It is translated as CASSLGEGTGAYNEQFF.

The chain uses TRBV7-8 and TRBJ1-4, with unresolved D. Trimming removed 5 bases at V and 7 bases at J, with 17 bases between. Germline CDR1 reads SGHVS; CDR2 reads FQNEAQ. The CDR3 length is 15 residues. Here the CDR3 DNA reads TGTGCCAGCAGCCTGCGGCCCCTGGGTGGTGAAAAACTGTTTTTT. It encodes CASSLRPLGGEKLFF.

J is TRBJ2-7 and V is TRBV10-3; 9 nucleotides match TRBD2. The germline gives CDR1 ENHRY, CDR2 SYGVKD. The CDR3 is made up of 17 amino acids. Unmatched junction bases numbered 8, after V lost 0 bases and J lost 2 bases. The CDR3 DNA is TGTGCCATCAGTGAGTCAAGAATAGCGGGGGTTGCCTACGAGCAGTACTTC. Its protein product is CAISESRIAGVAYEQYF.

This clone came up once. The V and J genes are TRBV9 and TRBJ1-1; D gene unclear. Germline values: CDR1 SGDLS, CDR2 YYNGEE. Trimming took off 0 bases at V and 1 base at J, with 7 bases between the two ends. The CDR3 covers 14 residues. CDR3 loop: CASSVGSRNTEAFF. The CDR3 DNA is TGTGCCAGCAGCGTAGGTTCACGGAACACTGAAGCTTTCTTT. Together with reference TRBV9 and TRBJ1-1, the CDR3 gives the full variable domain: DSGVTQTPKHLITATGQRVTLRCSPRSGDLSVYWYQQSLDQGLQFLIQYYNGEERAKGNILERFSAQQFPDLHSELNLSSLELGDSALYFCASSVGSRNTEAFFGQGTRLTVV.

CDR3 region: CASRLATNEKLFF. The CDR3, as DNA: TGCGCCAGCAGATTAGCAACTAATGAAAAACTGTTTTTT. The genes are TRBV5-1 and TRBJ1-4; D call uncertain. V was clipped by 5 bases and J by 0 bases, with 5 bases between them. This CDR3 has 13 residues. Germline values: CDR1 SGHRS, CDR2 YFSETQ.

V gene TRBV18 combines with J gene TRBJ2-7, with TRBD2 matching 7 bases. CDR1 and CDR2 from the germline V gene are KGHSH and LQKENI. V was pared by 3 bases and J by 4 bases, with 12 bases of the junction left unmatched. CDR3 length: 16 amino acids. The chain's CDR3 is CASSPILAEKKYEQYF. The CDR3 nucleotides read TGTGCCAGCTCACCTATCCTAGCGGAAAAGAAATACGAGCAGTACTTC.

The gene calls are TRBV19 and TRBJ1-5, with TRBD1 as a possible D gene (6 bases). The CDR3 is 15 amino acids. Trimming removed 3 bases at V and 6 bases at J, with 15 bases between. Looked up from germline, CDR1 is LNHDA and CDR2 is SQIVND (reference sequence). CDR3 DNA: TGTGCCAGTAGTATCAGGCCGGGAGGGGGTCAGCCCCAGCATTTT. It yields the protein CASSIRPGGGQPQHF.